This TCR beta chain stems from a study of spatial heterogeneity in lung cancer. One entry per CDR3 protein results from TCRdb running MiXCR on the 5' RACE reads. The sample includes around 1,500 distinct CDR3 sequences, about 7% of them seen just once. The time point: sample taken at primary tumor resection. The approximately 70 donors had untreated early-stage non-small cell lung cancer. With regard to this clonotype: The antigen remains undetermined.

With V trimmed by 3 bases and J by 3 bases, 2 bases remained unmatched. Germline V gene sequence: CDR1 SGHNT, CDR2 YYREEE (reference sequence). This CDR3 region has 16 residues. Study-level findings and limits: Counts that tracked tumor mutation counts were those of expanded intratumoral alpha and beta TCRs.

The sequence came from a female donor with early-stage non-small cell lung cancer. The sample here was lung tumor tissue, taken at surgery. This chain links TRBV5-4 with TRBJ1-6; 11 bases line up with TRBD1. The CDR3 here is CASSWGQGGYNSPLHF. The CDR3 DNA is TGTGCCAGCAGCTGGGGACAGGGGGGCTATAATTCACCCCTCCACTTT.